The entry below gives a single T cell receptor (beta chain) sequence along with its context. Profiling relied on immunoSEQ multiplex PCR, and the TCRdb table lists in-frame clones only, not all of them. The sample shows tens of thousands of clones, approximately 86% of them seen only once. The CDR3 covers 15 residues. CDR1 and CDR2 (germline): MNHEY, SVGAGI. The ends lost 2 bases at V and 0 bases at J; junction bases unmatched: 2. The record originates from a study of blood T cell repertoires in COVID-19. Sequenced: peripheral blood. V usage is TRBV6-5 and J usage is TRBJ1-1; 8 nucleotides align to TRBD1. This receptor was taken from a woman aged 80 or older in a cohort sampled during active or convalescent COVID-19. The CDR3 loop reads CASSYNRGVNTEAFF. The DNA for the CDR3 is TGTGCCAGCAGTTACAACAGGGGGGTGAACACTGAAGCTTTCTTT.